Included here is one TCR beta chain sequence, with context. Germline assignment: CDR1 LGHNA and CDR2 YNFKEQ. CDR3 length equals 17 residues. J lost 3 bases, V lost 4 bases, and 11 bases had no gene match. The entry originates in a study of T cells of healthy individuals. A single record per CDR3 protein comes from TCRdb applying MiXCR to the 5' RACE reads. This table has 65,000 to 95,000 distinct CDR3 sequences, more than 5% appearing once. This sequence originates from a female donor in good health. The rearrangement links TRBV4-2 to TRBJ2-3; 9 positions match TRBD2. The CDR3 sequence is CASSLRGSAGGTDTQYF. The DNA of the CDR3 is TGTGCCAGCAGCCTTCGGGGTAGTGCGGGAGGGACAGATACGCAGTATTTT.